This T cell receptor (beta chain) came from a study of somatic mutations in cytotoxic T cells in rheumatoid arthritis. Assay used: immunoSEQ multiplex PCR; TCRdb lists only in-frame clones, some missing. The sample has approximately 21,000 clones, 70% to 90% seen once. Germline CDR1 reads LNHDA; CDR2 reads SQIVND (reference sequence). V dropped 0 bases and J dropped 2 bases, with 5 bases sitting between them. CDR3 size: 13 residues. The chain has TRBV19 and TRBJ2-7; unclear D gene. The sequence was obtained from an adult with rheumatoid arthritis. Sequenced input: CD8+ T cells sorted from blood. CDR3 sequence reads: CASSIDLPYEQYF. The CDR3 DNA follows: TGTGCCAGTAGTATAGATCTACCCTACGAGCAGTACTTC.